These T cell receptor beta chains were read from a single sample in a study of glioma-infiltrating T cells. TCRdb called the multiplex PCR reads again in MiXCR, with one record for every CDR3 protein. Among about 93,000 distinct CDR3 sequences listed, 40% were seen once. The sample comprised glioma tissue, nonneoplastic brain tissue, or PBMCs (not recorded which). The receptors were gathered from a human donor with low-grade glioma or glioblastoma, undergoing nonglioma brain surgery, or in good health (not recorded which). CDR3s include the opening cysteine and the closing phenylalanine or tryptophan. The D gene is left open where the match is weak.

length	V	D	CDR3
13	TRBV5-1	-	CASNSQVNTEAFF
17	TRBV15	TRBD2	CATSREKAGGRQETQYF
20	TRBV6-1	-	CASSRLRAESERSGANVLTF
15	TRBV29-1	TRBD2	CSVEDGAGGPYEQYF
15	TRBV6-2/TRBV6-3	-	CASSYLVQGLNEQFF
14	TRBV7-9	-	CASRLKSRNTEAFF
16	TRBV25-1	-	CASSEWAGLPQETQYF
14	TRBV27	-	CASSPSGHRYEQYF
15	TRBV6-6	-	CASSYSRQARGPQHF
18	TRBV15	TRBD2	CATSRFPSGGNSYNEQFF
13	TRBV20-1	-	CSGLRGGYNEQCF
12	TRBV6-1	TRBD1	CASKGQGHEQYF
12	TRBV27	-	CASSGPGGIQYF
16	TRBV18	-	CASSPVDRGSHGEQYF
16	TRBV5-1	-	CASSLGGVPSSYEKYF
16	TRBV3-1	TRBD2	CASSQGTSGLPNTQYF
13	TRBV20-1	-	CSAGRFSEETQYF
16	TRBV7-2	-	CASSGTGFPGGNVLTF
13	TRBV27	-	CASRHAWTYEQYF
15	TRBV20-1	TRBD1	CSASDTVTGSYEQYF
14	TRBV7-9	-	CASSLDRGRHEQYF
13	TRBV7-6	-	CVSSYGPDNEQFF
15	TRBV5-6	-	CASSHDGRKIYKQYF
14	TRBV20-1	TRBD1	CSAQGQGSNQPQHF
16	TRBV6-2/TRBV6-3	-	CTSSYSAGHTYDEQFF
15	TRBV5-1	TRBD2	CASSSAGDRTDTQYF
14	TRBV7-6	TRBD1	CASSDDRGQAGYTF
16	TRBV11-2	TRBD2	CASSLQASGRADTQYF
14	TRBV11-2	-	CASSSPRAGNTIYF
15	TRBV5-6	TRBD1	CASSKGTVGQETQYF
15	TRBV7-9	TRBD1	CASNPTGARGTEAFF
15	TRBV18	TRBD1	CASSPTTQGANEQFF
13	TRBV7-3	-	CASSFRKEGEKFF
15	TRBV19	TRBD2	CASSLTSGSVNTQYF
15	TRBV28	-	CASTAFKGLNTEAFF
12	TRBV7-2	-	CASSLTTHEQYF
15	TRBV6-2/TRBV6-3	TRBD1	CASNYRTGGGYRYTF
14	TRBV27	TRBD1	CASSARTGGEEAFF
16	TRBV24-1	TRBD2	CATDGTSGGAIADKFF
15	TRBV2	TRBD2	CASSEDGGAGETQYF
16	TRBV5-1	-	CASSHQTTTGTDTQYF
12	TRBV6-5	-	CASSYSRETQYF
13	TRBV2	-	CASSWSEQETQYF
14	TRBV20-1	TRBD1	CSADPTGLNTEAFF
18	TRBV2	TRBD1	CASSRTPPGQGATNEQYF
12	TRBV6-5	-	CASSLNWQPQRF
16	TRBV28	TRBD1	CASSTQRTGDNSPLHF
15	TRBV18	-	CASSGREVLRETQYF